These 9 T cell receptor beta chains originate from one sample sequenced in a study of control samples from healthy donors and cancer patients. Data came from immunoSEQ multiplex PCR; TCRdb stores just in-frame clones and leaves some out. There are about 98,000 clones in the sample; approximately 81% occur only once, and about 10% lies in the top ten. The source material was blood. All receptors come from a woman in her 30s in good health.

DNA of the CDR3: TGTGCCAGCAGCTCCGGTAGGGATTACTCCTATAATTCACCCCTCCACTTT. It yields the protein CASSSGRDYSYNSPLHF. The chain joins TRBV11-2 to TRBJ1-6; D not certain. V dropped 4 bases and J dropped 0 bases, with 13 bases sitting between them. The CDR3 has 17 amino acids. From germline, CDR1 is SGHAT and CDR2 FQNNGV.

In nucleotides, the CDR3 is TGTGCCAGTAGTAGGGGGACAGCATCTAATGAAAAACTGTTTTTT. It codes for CASSRGTASNEKLFF. This rearrangement joins TRBV19 to TRBJ1-4, with 7 nucleotides matching TRBD1. From germline, CDR1 is LNHDA and CDR2 SQIVND (reference sequence). V lost 4 bases and J lost 3; bases outside the gene matches: 5. The CDR3 has 15 amino acids.

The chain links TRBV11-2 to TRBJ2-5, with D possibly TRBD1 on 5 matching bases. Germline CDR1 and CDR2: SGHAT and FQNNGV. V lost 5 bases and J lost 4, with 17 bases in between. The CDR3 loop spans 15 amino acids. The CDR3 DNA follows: TGTGCCAGCAGCCTCGCCAGGGTCTGGTCAGAGACCCAGTACTTC. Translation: CASSLARVWSETQYF.

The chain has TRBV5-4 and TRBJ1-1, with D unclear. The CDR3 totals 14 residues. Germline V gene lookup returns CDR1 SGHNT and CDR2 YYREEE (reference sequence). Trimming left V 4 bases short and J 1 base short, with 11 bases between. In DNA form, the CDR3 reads TGTGCCAGCAGCCCAACCCGGGGGAACACTGAAGCTTTCTTT. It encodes CASSPTRGNTEAFF.

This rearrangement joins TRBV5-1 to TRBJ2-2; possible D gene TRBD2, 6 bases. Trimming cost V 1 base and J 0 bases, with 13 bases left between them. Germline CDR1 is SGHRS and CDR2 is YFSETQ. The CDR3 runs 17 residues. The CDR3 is CASSLRAGNTNTGELFF. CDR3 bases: TGCGCCAGCAGCTTGAGGGCGGGGAATACGAACACCGGGGAGCTGTTTTTT.

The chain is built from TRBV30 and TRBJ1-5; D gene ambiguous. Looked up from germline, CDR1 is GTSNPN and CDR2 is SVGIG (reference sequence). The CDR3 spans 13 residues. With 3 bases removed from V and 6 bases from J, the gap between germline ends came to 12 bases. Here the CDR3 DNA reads TGTGCCTGGAGAGGACGTGCCGGTCAGCCCCAGCATTTT. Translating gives CAWRGRAGQPQHF.

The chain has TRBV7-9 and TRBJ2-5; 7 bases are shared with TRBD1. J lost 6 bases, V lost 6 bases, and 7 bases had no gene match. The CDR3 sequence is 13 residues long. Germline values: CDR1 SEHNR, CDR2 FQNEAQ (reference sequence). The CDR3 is CASSLGQLKTQYF. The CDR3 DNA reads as TGTGCCAGCAGTTTGGGACAGCTGAAGACCCAGTACTTC.

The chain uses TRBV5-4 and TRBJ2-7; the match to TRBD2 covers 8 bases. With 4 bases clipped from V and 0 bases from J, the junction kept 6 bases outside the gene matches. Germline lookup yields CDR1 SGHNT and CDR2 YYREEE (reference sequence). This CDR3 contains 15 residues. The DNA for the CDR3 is TGTGCCAGCAGCCGTCGGGGGGGGAGCTCCTACGAGCAGTACTTC. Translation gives CASSRRGGSSYEQYF.

CDR3 sequence reads: CASSMDRDNQPQHF. The CDR3, as DNA: TGTGCCAGTAGTATGGACAGGGATAATCAGCCCCAGCATTTT. This chain joins TRBV19 and TRBJ1-5; 8 nucleotides align to TRBD1. Germline CDR1 reads LNHDA; CDR2 reads SQIVND (reference sequence). V gave up 3 bases and J gave up 4 bases; unmatched junction bases: 2. The CDR3 spans 14 residues.